This T cell receptor (beta chain) was identified in a study of blood T cell repertoires in COVID-19. About the study: The United States, Italy and Spain supplied acute and convalescent COVID-19 samples.

This clone appeared a single time. Sequencing used immunoSEQ multiplex PCR; TCRdb keeps in-frame clones, though not all of them. The sample lists some 370,000 clones; around 86% were seen once. The junction had 12 bases not matched to a gene; V was cut back by 4 bases and J by 10 bases. The CDR3 spans 15 residues. In germline, CDR1 is SGHTA, CDR2 FQGTGA. Participants reported their clinical history, and cohort assignment relied on those reports. What was sequenced was PBMCs or T cells enriched from blood (not recorded which). This sequence was found in a woman in her 50s who had recovered from COVID-19. The chain employs TRBV7-3 and TRBJ2-1; TRBD2 matches 8 bases. CDR3 residues: CASSSTGGMGKEQFF. The CDR3 nucleotides read TGTGCCAGCAGCTCCACGGGAGGGATGGGTAAGGAGCAGTTCTTC.